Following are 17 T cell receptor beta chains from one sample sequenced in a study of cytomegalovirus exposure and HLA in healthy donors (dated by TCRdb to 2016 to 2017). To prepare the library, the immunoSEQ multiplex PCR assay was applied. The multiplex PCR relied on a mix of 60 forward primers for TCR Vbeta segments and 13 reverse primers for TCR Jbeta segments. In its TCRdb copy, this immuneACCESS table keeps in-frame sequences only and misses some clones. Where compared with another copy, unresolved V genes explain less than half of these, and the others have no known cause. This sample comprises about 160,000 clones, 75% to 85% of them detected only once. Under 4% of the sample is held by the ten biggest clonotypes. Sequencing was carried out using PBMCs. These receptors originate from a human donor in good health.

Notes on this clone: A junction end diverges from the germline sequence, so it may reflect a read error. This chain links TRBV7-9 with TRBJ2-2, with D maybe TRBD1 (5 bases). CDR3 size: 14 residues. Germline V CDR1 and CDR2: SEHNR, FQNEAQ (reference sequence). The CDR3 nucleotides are TGTTCCAGCAGCCGGACACCGAACACCGGGGAGCTGTTTTTT. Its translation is CSSSRTPNTGELFF.

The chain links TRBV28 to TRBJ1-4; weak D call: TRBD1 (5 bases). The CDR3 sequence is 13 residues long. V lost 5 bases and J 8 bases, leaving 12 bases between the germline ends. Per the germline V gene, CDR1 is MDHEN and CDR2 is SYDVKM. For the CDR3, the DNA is TGTGCCAGCAGTCAGTGGGGGGGGGAAAAACTGTTTTTT. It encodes CASSQWGGEKLFF.

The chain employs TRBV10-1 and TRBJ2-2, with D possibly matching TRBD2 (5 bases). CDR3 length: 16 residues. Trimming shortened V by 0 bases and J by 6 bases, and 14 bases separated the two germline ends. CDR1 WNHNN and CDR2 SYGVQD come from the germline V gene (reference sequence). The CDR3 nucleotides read TGCGCCAGCAGTGAGTCTTGGGGAGTAGGAGCCGGGGAGCTGTTTTTT. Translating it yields CASSESWGVGAGELFF.

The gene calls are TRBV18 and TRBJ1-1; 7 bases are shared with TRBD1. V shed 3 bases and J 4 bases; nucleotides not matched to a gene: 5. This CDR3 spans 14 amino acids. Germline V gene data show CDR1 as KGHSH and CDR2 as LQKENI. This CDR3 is CASSPEGASTEAFF. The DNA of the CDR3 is TGTGCCAGCTCACCTGAGGGGGCGAGCACTGAAGCTTTCTTT.

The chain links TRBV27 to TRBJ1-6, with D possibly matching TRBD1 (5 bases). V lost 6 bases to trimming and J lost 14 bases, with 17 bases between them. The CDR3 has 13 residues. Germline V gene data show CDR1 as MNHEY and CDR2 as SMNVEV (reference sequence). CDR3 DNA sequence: TGTGCCAGCAGCCCTGGGGCCCTATTTGCCCTCCACTTT. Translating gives CASSPGALFALHF.

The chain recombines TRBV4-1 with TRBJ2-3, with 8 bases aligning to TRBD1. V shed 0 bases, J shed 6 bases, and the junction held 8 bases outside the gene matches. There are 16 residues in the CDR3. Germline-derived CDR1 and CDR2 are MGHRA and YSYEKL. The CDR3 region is CASSQDHRGVMDTQYF. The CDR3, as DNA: TGCGCCAGCAGCCAAGACCACAGGGGGGTGATGGATACGCAGTATTTT.

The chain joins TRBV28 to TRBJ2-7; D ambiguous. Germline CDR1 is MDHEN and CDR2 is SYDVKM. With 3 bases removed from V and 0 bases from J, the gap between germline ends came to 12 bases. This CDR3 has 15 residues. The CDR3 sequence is CASSFEDRSSYEQYF. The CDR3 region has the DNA TGTGCCAGCAGTTTTGAGGATAGGAGCTCCTACGAGCAGTACTTC. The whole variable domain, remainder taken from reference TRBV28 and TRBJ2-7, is DVKVTQSSRYLVKRTGEKVFLECVQDMDHENMFWYRQDPGLGLRLIYFSYDVKMKEKGDIPEGYSVSREKKERFSLILESASTNQTSMYLCASSFEDRSSYEQYFGPGTRLTVT.

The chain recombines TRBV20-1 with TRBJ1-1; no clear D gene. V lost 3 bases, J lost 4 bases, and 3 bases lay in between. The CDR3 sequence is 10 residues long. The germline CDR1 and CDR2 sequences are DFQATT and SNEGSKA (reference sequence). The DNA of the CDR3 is TGCAGTGCTAGCGGCACTGAAGCTTTCTTT. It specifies CSASGTEAFF.

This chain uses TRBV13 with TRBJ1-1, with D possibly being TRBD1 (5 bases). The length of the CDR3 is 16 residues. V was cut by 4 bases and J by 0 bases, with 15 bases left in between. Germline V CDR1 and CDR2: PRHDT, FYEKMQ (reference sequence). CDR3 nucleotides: TGTGCCAGCAGCTCCGAATACGACAGTATGAACACTGAAGCTTTCTTT. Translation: CASSSEYDSMNTEAFF.

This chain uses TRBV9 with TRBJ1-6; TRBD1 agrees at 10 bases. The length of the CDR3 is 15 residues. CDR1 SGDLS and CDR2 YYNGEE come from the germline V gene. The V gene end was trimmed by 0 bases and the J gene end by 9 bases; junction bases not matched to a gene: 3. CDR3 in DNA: TGTGCCAGCAGCGTAGATTGGGACAGGGGTTCACCCCTCCACTTT. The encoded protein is CASSVDWDRGSPLHF.

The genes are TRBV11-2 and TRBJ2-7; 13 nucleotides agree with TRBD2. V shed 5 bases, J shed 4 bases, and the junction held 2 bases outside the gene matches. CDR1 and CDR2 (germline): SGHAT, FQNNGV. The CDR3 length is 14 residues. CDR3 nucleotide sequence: TGTGCCAGCAGCCAGACTAGCGGGAGGTACGAGCAGTACTTC. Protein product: CASSQTSGRYEQYF.

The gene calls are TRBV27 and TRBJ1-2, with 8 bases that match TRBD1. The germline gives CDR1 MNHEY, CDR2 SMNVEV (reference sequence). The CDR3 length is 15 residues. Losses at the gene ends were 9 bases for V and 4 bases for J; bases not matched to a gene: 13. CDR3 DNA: TGTGCCAGTACGAATCGGGACAGGACCTTCTATGGCTACACCTTC. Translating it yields CASTNRDRTFYGYTF.

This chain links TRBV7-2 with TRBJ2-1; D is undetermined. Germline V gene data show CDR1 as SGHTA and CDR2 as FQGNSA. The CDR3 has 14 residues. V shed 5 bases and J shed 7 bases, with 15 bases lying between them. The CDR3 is CASSLRTSRNEQFF. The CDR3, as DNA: TGTGCCAGCAGCCTACGAACATCTAGAAATGAGCAGTTCTTC. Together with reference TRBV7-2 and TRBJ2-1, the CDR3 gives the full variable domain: GAGVSQSPSNKVTEKGKDVELRCDPISGHTALYWYRQSLGQGLEFLIYFQGNSAPDKSGLPSDRFSAERTGGSVSTLTIQRTQQEDSAVYLCASSLRTSRNEQFFGPGTRLTVL.

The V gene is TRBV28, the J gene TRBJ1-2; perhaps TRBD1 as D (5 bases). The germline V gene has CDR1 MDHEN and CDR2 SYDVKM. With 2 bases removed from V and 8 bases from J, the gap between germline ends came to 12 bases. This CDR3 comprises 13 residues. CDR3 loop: CASSLIGVYGYTF. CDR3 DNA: TGTGCCAGCAGTTTAATAGGGGTCTACGGCTACACCTTC.

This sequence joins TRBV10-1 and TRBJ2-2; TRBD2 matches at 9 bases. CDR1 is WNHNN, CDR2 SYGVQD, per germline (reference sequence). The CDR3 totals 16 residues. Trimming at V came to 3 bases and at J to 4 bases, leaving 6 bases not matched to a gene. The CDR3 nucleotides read TGCGCCAGCAGTGAAATAGCGGGGGCGTCCACCGGGGAGCTGTTTTTT. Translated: CASSEIAGASTGELFF.

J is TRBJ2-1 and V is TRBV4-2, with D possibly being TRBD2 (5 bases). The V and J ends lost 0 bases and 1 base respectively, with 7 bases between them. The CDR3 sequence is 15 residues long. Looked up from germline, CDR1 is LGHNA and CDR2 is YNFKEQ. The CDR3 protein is CASSQEAESYNEQFF. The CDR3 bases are TGTGCCAGCAGCCAAGAAGCGGAGTCCTACAATGAGCAGTTCTTC.

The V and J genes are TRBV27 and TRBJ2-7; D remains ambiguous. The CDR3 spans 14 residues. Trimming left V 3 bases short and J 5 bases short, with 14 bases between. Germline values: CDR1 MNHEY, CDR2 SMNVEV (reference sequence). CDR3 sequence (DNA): TGTGCCAGCAGTTTTATAGACACCTCGGACGAGCAGTACTTC. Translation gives CASSFIDTSDEQYF.